These T cell receptor beta chains were read from a single sample in a study of beta chain features in type 1 diabetes. Data came from immunoSEQ multiplex PCR; TCRdb stores just in-frame clones and leaves some out. The table has around 300,000 clones, roughly 8% seen once; the top ten hold approximately 0.93%. The sequenced sample consisted of central memory CD4+ T cells from blood. Receptors were obtained from a young woman in good health. Each CDR3 is given with its conserved first and last residue. Each record gives: J gene, clone size, V gene, D gene, CDR3 DNA, CDR3 protein. D genes are given only for firm matches. Rows may omit the clone size; those that give it use once, few, many or a size class.

>TRBJ2-5|few|TRBV4-2|-
TGTGCCAGCAGCCAAGGGTTGGCAGGGGGGCAAGAGACCCAGTACTTC
CASSQGLAGGQETQYF
>TRBJ1-1|few|TRBV28|-
TGTGCCAGCCATTCGGCAGGCCTTTCAGGGGAGACTGAAGCTTTCTTT
CASHSAGLSGETEAFF
>TRBJ2-3|many|TRBV15|-
TGTGCCACCAGCAGAGATGGACGGGGCAATACGCAGTATTTT
CATSRDGRGNTQYF
>TRBJ1-4|few|TRBV28|-
TGTGCCAGCAGTTCCCGACGGGGACCTAATGAAAAACTGTTTTTT
CASSSRRGPNEKLFF
>TRBJ2-1|-|TRBV15|TRBD1
TGTGCCACCAGTCCGGACAGGACCTCCTCTTACCCTCATGAGCAGTTCTTC
CATSPDRTSSYPHEQFF
>TRBJ2-3|-|TRBV5-4|TRBD1
TGTGCCAGCAGCGGGGGGGACAGGGACACAGATACGCAGTATTTT
CASSGGDRDTDTQYF
>TRBJ2-7|-|TRBV5-1|-
TGCGCCAGCAGCTTGGGAGGGAGCTCCTACGAGCAGTACTTC
CASSLGGSSYEQYF
>TRBJ2-3|-|TRBV9|-
TGTGCCAGCAGCGGTAGCATGAGCAAAGGCACAGATACGCAGTATTTT
CASSGSMSKGTDTQYF
>TRBJ1-2|-|TRBV12-2|-
TGTGCAAGTCGCCACCGCTGCTTGGGGCCTCATGGCTACACCTTC
CASRHRCLGPHGYTF
>TRBJ2-3|few|TRBV4-3|TRBD1
TGCGCCAGCAGCCCCGGACAGGGGTTAACAGATACGCAGTATTTT
CASSPGQGLTDTQYF
>TRBJ1-1|few|TRBV30|-
TGTGCCTGGAGTGGGGCGGGCGGGACCGGGATGTTTCGGGGAAACACTGAAGCTTTCTTT
CAWSGAGGTGMFRGNTEAFF
>TRBJ1-2|-|TRBV10-3|-
TGTGCCATCAGTGAGTCTGTCGGAGATGGGTCTGTCTACACCTTC
CAISESVGDGSVYTF
>TRBJ2-5|-|TRBV7-8|-
TGTGCCAGCAGCTCCAACGTGGGACCGAAAGAGACCCAGTACTTC
CASSSNVGPKETQYF
>TRBJ2-6|many|TRBV6-5|TRBD1
TGTGCCAGCTGGACAGGGGGAGGTGGGGCCAACGTCCTGACTTTC
CASWTGGGGANVLTF
>TRBJ1-1|-|TRBV18|-
TGTGCCAGCTCACCACCGACGGCGAACACTGAAGCTTTCTTT
CASSPPTANTEAFF
>TRBJ1-6|-|TRBV2|-
TGTGCCAGCAGTGAATGGGGCAGCTCCTATAATTCACCCCTCCACTTT
CASSEWGSSYNSPLHF
>TRBJ2-6|-|TRBV11-2|-
TGTGCCAGCACCTCCCGTGGAGGCGCAAGATCCGGGGCCAACGTCCTGACTTTC
CASTSRGGARSGANVLTF
>TRBJ2-7|few|TRBV21-1|-
TGTGCCAGCAGCAAACGGGGACAGGCCGGATATGGCAGCTCCTACGAGCAGTACTTC
CASSKRGQAGYGSSYEQYF
>TRBJ2-1|-|TRBV5-1|-
TGCGCCAGCAGCTCCAAAGACTACAATGAGCAGTTCTTC
CASSSKDYNEQFF
>TRBJ2-3|many|TRBV5-1|-
TGCGCCAGCAGCCTCCGTCCGGCCACAGATACGCAGTATTTT
CASSLRPATDTQYF
>TRBJ1-2|-|TRBV4-3|-
TGCGCCAGCAGCAATTTACAATTGACCGGGCCAGCTAACTATGGCTACACCTTC
CASSNLQLTGPANYGYTF
>TRBJ1-1|-|TRBV4-1|-
TGCGCCAGCAGCCAAGAGGGGGGGCGGTGGGTCACTGAAGCTTTCTTT
CASSQEGGRWVTEAFF
>TRBJ1-5|-|TRBV2|TRBD1
TGTGCCAGCGGCCAGACAGGGAGCAATCAGCCCCAGCATTTT
CASGQTGSNQPQHF
>TRBJ1-4|many|TRBV5-1|TRBD1
TGCGCCAGCAGCACAGCATCAGGGGGCGAGGAAAAACTGTTTTTT
CASSTASGGEEKLFF
>TRBJ1-3|few|TRBV5-4|TRBD1
TGTGCCAGCAGCTTGGAACAGGGGAGGACTGGAAACACCATATATTTT
CASSLEQGRTGNTIYF
>TRBJ2-7|few|TRBV5-4|-
TGTGCCAGCAGCTTCCCCGGGGGCTACGAGCAGTACTTC
CASSFPGGYEQYF
>TRBJ1-5|few|TRBV28|-
TGTGCCAGCAGGGAGGGAAGGCGGGGCGTCAATCAGCCCCAGCATTTT
CASREGRRGVNQPQHF
>TRBJ2-7|few|TRBV7-2|TRBD1
TGTGCCAGCAGCTTAGAGAGTGGGACAGGGGGCAATGAGCAGTACTTC
CASSLESGTGGNEQYF
>TRBJ1-2|many|TRBV2|-
TGTGCCAGCATGGACTTTAACTATGGCTACACCTTC
CASMDFNYGYTF
>TRBJ2-5|few|TRBV7-3|-
TGTGCCAGCAGCTGGCGGACCCGGGGGGAGACCCAGTACTTC
CASSWRTRGETQYF
>TRBJ1-4|-|TRBV5-4|TRBD1
TGTGCCAGCAGCTCGAACAACCAGGGGGCTGGGATTGGAAAACTGTTTTTT
CASSSNNQGAGIGKLFF
>TRBJ2-3|-|TRBV29-1|-
TGCAGCGCAACAGGAGATACGCAGTATTTT
CSATGDTQYF
>TRBJ2-3|many|TRBV4-2|-
TGTGCCAGCAGCCAAGATGAGTGGGGTACGCAGTATTTT
CASSQDEWGTQYF
>TRBJ2-7|few|TRBV7-8|TRBD2
TGTGCCAGCACCGGACTAGCGGGAGGCGAGCAGTACTTC
CASTGLAGGEQYF
>TRBJ2-1|many|TRBV12-5|-
TGTGCTAGTGGTTTGTCCCCGCTGTCCAATGAGCAGTTCTTC
CASGLSPLSNEQFF
>TRBJ1-6|few|TRBV7-2|-
TGTGCCAGCAGCCCCAACCCTTACGGGGGTGTCGGTTCACCCCTCCACTTT
CASSPNPYGGVGSPLHF
>TRBJ2-5|-|TRBV11-2|-
TGTGCCAGCAGCCCTGGGGGATCCCGAGAGACCCAGTACTTC
CASSPGGSRETQYF
>TRBJ2-2|-|TRBV9|TRBD2
TGTGCCAGCAGCGTAGATGGGACTAGCGTCACCGGGGAGCTGTTTTTT
CASSVDGTSVTGELFF
>TRBJ1-1|-|TRBV7-9|TRBD1
TGTGCCAGCAGCAAAGAGTCAGGGGGGACTGAAGCTTTCTTT
CASSKESGGTEAFF
>TRBJ2-5|-|TRBV2|TRBD2
TGTGCCAGCAGTGAGGCGGGGGACGGGCCCAAGTACTTC
CASSEAGDGPKYF
>TRBJ2-3|few|TRBV30|-
TGTGCCTGGAGTGATCAGGGGATGAGCACAGATACGCAGTATTTT
CAWSDQGMSTDTQYF
>TRBJ1-3|-|TRBV28|-
TGTGCCAGCAGAACTGGTGGGACAGGAAACACCATATATTTT
CASRTGGTGNTIYF
>TRBJ2-5|-|TRBV2|TRBD1
TGTGCCAGCAAAGACAGGGGAGAGACCCAGTACTTC
CASKDRGETQYF
>TRBJ2-5|-|TRBV13|-
TGTGCCAGCAGCGCCACAGGGTTGGAGACCCAGTACTTC
CASSATGLETQYF
>TRBJ2-5|-|TRBV7-2|-
TGTGCCAGCAGCCACTATCAAGAGACCCAGTACTTC
CASSHYQETQYF
>TRBJ2-5|-|TRBV4-3|-
TGCGCCAGCAGCCAGGGGAATACTGGTGGGCAGTACGAGACCCAGTACTTC
CASSQGNTGGQYETQYF
>TRBJ2-5|few|TRBV7-2|TRBD1
TGTGCCAGCAGCCTGAACAGGGGTCGAGAGACCCAGTACTTC
CASSLNRGRETQYF
>TRBJ1-4|few|TRBV7-9|-
TGTGCCAGCAGCCTGAAGGGCACCGAAAAACTGTTTTTT
CASSLKGTEKLFF